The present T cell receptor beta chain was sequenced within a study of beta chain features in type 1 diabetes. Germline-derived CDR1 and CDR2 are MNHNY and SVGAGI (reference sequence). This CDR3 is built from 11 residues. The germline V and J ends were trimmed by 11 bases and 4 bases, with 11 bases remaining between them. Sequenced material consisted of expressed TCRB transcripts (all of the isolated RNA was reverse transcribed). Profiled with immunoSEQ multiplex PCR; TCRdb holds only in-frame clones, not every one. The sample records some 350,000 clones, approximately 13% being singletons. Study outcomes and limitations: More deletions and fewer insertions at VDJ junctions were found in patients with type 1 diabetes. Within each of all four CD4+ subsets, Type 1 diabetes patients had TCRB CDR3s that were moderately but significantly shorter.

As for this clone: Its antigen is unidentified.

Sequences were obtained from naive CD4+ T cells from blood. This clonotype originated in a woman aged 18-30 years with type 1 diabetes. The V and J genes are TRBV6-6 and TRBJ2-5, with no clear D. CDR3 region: CAVGWVETQYF. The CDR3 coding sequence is TGTGCCGTCGGGTGGGTAGAGACCCAGTACTTC.